The clone carrying this T cell receptor beta chain was observed a handful of times. The antigen remains undetermined. Those patients picked for sequencing had displayed CD8+CD57+ cell expansion on flow cytometry. This entry belongs to a study of CD8+CD57+ T cells in acquired aplastic anemia. Study background: Sorted CD4+ and CD8+ cells yielded about 2.9 ug of DNA on average.

CDR3 and TCR beta VDJ profiling relied on a genomic DNA template. TCRdb recomputed calls from the reads with MiXCR, one row per CDR3 protein. The sample lists 250,000 to 300,000 distinct CDR3 sequences, around three fifths occurring once. This CDR3 is built from 14 residues. Per the germline V gene, CDR1 is SGHVS and CDR2 is FNYEAQ. Trimming took 5 bases from V and 8 from J, leaving 15 bases between them. Study conclusions and caveats: Patients and controls were found to share twenty-nine CD8+ CDR3 sequences.

The origin of this receptor is a human donor with aplastic anemia. This sequence joins TRBV7-6 and TRBJ1-4; D not certain. The sequencing sample was made of sorted CD4+, CD8+, or CD8+CD57+ T cells (not recorded which) from PBMCs. The DNA of the CDR3 is TGTGCCAGCAGCCTAACACCGGACGCAGAAAAACTGTTTTTT. The encoded protein is CASSLTPDAEKLFF.